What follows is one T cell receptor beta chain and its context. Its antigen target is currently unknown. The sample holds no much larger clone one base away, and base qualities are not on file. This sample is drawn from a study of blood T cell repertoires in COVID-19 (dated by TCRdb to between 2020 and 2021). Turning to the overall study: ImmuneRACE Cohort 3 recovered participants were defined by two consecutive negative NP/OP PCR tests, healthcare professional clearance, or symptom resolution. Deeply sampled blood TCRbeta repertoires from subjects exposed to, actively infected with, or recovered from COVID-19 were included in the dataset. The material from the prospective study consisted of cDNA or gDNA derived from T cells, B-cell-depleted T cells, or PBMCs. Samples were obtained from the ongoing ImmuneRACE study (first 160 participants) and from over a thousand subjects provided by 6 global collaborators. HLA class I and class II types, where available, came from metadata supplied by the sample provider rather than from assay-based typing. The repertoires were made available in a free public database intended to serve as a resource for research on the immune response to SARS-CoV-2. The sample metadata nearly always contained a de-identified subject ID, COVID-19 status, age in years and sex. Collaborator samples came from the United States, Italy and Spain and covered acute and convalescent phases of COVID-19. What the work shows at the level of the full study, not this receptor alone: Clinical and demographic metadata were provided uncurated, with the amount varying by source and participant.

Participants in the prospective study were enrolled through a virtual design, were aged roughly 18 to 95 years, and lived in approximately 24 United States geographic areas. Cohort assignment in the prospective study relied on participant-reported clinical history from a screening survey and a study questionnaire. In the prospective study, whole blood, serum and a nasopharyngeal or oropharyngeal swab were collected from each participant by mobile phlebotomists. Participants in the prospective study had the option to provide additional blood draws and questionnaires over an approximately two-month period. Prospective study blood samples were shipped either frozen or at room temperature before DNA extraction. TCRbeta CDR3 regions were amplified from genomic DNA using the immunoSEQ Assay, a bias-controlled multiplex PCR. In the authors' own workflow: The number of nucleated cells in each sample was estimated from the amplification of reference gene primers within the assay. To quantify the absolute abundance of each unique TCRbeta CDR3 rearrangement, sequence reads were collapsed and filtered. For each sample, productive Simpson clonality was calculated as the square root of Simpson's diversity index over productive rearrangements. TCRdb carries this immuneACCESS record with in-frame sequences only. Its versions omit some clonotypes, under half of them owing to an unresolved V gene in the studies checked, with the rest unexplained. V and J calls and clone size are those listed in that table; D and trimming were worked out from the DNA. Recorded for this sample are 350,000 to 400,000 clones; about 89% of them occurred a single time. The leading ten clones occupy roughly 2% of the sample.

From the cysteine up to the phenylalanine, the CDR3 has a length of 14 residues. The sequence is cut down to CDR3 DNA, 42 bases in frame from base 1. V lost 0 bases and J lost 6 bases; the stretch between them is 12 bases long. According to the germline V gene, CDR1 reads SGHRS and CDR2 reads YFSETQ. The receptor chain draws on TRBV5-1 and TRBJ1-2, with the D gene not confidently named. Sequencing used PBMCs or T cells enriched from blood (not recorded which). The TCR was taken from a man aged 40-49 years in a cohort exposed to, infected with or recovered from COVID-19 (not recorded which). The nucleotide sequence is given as TGCGCCAGCAGCTTGGGTGGCAACACCCATGGCTACACCTTC. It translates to CASSLGGNTHGYTF.